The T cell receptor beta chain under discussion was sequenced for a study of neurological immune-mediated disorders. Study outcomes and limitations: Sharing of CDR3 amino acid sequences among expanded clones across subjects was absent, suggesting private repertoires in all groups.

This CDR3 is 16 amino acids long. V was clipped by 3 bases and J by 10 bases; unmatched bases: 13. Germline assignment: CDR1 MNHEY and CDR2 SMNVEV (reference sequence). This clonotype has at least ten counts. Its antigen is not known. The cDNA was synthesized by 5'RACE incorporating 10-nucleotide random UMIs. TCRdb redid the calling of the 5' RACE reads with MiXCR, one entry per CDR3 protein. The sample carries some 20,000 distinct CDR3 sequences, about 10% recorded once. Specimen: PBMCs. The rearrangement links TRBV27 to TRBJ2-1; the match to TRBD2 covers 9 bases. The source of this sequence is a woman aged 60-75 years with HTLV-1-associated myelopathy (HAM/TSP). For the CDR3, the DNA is TGTGCCAGCAGTTTCCTACTAGCGGGTGGTTCGGGGGAGCAGTTCTTC. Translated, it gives CASSFLLAGGSGEQFF.